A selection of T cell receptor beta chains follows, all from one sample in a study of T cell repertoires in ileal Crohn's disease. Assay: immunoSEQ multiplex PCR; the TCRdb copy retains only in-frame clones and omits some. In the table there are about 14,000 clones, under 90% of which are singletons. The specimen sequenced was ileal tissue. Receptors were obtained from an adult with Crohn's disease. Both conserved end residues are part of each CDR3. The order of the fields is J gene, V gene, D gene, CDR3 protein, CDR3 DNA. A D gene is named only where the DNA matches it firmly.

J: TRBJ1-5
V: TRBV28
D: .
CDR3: CASRNLGGLQPQHF
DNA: TGTGCCAGCAGGAACCTCGGGGGGCTTCAGCCCCAGCATTTT

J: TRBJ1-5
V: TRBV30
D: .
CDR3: CAWSGGLQGNQPQHF
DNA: TGTGCCTGGAGTGGGGGGTTACAGGGAAATCAGCCCCAGCATTTT

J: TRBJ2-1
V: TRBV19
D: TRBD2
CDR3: CASNRPGLGYNEQFF
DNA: TGTGCCAGTAACCGACCGGGACTAGGATACAATGAGCAGTTCTTC

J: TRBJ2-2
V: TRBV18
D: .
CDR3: CASSPLPPRRVDGGELFF
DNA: TGTGCCAGCTCACCACTTCCCCCGCGGCGCGTAGACGGCGGGGAGCTGTTTTTT

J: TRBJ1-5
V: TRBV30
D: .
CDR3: CAWSEGQGNQPQHF
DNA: TGTGCCTGGAGTGAGGGACAAGGCAATCAGCCCCAGCATTTT

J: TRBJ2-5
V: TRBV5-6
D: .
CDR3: CASSFPVGETQYF
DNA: TGTGCCAGCAGCTTCCCAGTTGGCGAGACCCAGTACTTC

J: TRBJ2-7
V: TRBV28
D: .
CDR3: CASSPLKLGSYEQYF
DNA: TGTGCCAGCAGCCCCCTGAAGCTAGGATCCTACGAGCAGTACTTC

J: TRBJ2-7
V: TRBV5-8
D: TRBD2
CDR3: CASSRLAGGPRYEQYF
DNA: TGTGCCAGCAGCAGACTAGCGGGAGGGCCGCGGTACGAGCAGTACTTC

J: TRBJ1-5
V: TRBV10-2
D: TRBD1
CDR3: CASDRVFDQPQHF
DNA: TGCGCCAGCGACAGGGTCTTCGATCAGCCCCAGCATTTT

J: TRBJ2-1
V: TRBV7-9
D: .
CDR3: CASSFPADPWNEQFF
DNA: TGTGCCAGCAGCTTTCCAGCGGACCCATGGAATGAGCAGTTCTTC

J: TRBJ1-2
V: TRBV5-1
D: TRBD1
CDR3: CASSPNSGQGGGYGYTF
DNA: TGCGCCAGCAGCCCCAACTCCGGACAGGGAGGAGGCTATGGCTACACCTTC

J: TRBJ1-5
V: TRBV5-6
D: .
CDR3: CASSFYESNQPQHF
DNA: TGTGCCAGCAGCTTTTATGAGAGCAATCAGCCCCAGCATTTT